The clone carrying this T cell receptor (beta chain) has just one count. The sample is drawn from a study of blood T cell repertoires in COVID-19. For the study at large: Collection of acute and convalescent COVID-19 samples took place in the United States, Italy and Spain. The cDNA or gDNA used as material had been derived from T cells, B-cell-depleted T cells, or PBMCs.

As originally analysed: Reference gene primer amplification gave nucleated cell count estimates. Clones were sequenced by immunoSEQ multiplex PCR, and TCRdb holds only the in-frame ones, with some missing. V, J and clone size derive from that table, while D and trimming were established from the DNA sequence. This repertoire shows nearly 110,000 clones, 71% found once; its top ten account for more than 0.8%. V was clipped by 1 base and J by 4 bases, with 7 bases between them. The CDR3 is made up of 14 amino acids. In germline, CDR1 is LGHDT, CDR2 YNNKEL (reference sequence). The clonotype comes from a human donor with acute or convalescent COVID-19. The donor label of this sample is uncertain. This chain connects TRBV3-1 (or the pseudogene TRBV3-2) to TRBJ2-2; D possibly corresponds to TRBD2 (6 bases). Sample: peripheral blood. The CDR3 sequence: CASSQGRGTGELFF. In DNA form, the CDR3 reads TGTGCCAGCAGCCAAGGGAGGGGCACCGGGGAGCTGTTTTTT.